Listed below are T cell receptor beta chains from one sample, sequenced in a study of T-cell reconstitution after alpha-beta-depleted transplantation in children. TCRdb re-called the PCR reads through MiXCR, storing one row per CDR3 protein. The table shows approximately 800,000 distinct CDR3 sequences, with roughly 16% occurring only once. The sample here was PBMCs, mostly from graft donor cells, taken 360 days after TCRalphabeta/CD19-depleted stem cell transplant. These receptors were obtained from a male patient between 10 and 17 years old who had a stem cell transplant for acute lymphoblastic leukemia, so the T cells may come from the graft donor. CDR3s include the opening cysteine and the closing phenylalanine or tryptophan. D genes are given only for firm matches. Expanded clones get a size class; other rows say once, few or many, or leave the size out.

size	V	J	D	DNA	CDR3
few	TRBV7-3	TRBJ2-2	.	TGTGCCAGCAGGCCTCGCGGTGCCGGGGAGCTGTTTTTT	CASRPRGAGELFF
.	TRBV9	TRBJ2-7	TRBD1	TGTGCCAGCAGCGTAGGGTGGGACAGGGGTTTGTACGAGCAGTACTTC	CASSVGWDRGLYEQYF
.	TRBV19	TRBJ2-1	.	TGTGCCAGTATGGGGGCGGGGCAGTTCTTC	CASMGAGQFF
.	TRBV7-2	TRBJ2-2	.	TGTGCCAGCATCATAGGGATAGCCGGGGAGCTGTTTTTT	CASIIGIAGELFF
few	TRBV5-5	TRBJ2-1	TRBD2	TGTGCCAGCAGCAACCGTGGGACTAGCGGGAGTCTGTATGAGCAGTTCTTC	CASSNRGTSGSLYEQFF
few	TRBV6-2/TRBV6-3	TRBJ1-1	TRBD1	TGTGCCAGCAGCCGACAGGGTCAGGACAAAGGGGAAGCTTTCTTT	CASSRQGQDKGEAFF
.	TRBV29-1	TRBJ2-6	.	TGCAGCGTCGCTACAGCCGAAGGGGCCAACGTCCTGACTTTC	CSVATAEGANVLTF
few	TRBV6-1	TRBJ1-1	TRBD1	TGTGCCAGCAGTGAAAAAAGGGGGCTGAACACTGAAGCTTTCTTT	CASSEKRGLNTEAFF
.	TRBV7-3	TRBJ2-7	TRBD1	TGTGCCAGCAGCGAGACAGGGGGTGGCGACGAGCAGTACTTC	CASSETGGGDEQYF
once	TRBV3-1	TRBJ2-5	TRBD2	TGTGCCAGCAGCCAAGATGTGGGACTAGCGGGAGAGACCCAGTACTTC	CASSQDVGLAGETQYF
.	TRBV7-2	TRBJ2-7	.	TGTGCCAGCAGCTTAGGCCTCGGCGGCGAGCAGTACTTC	CASSLGLGGEQYF
few	TRBV7-9	TRBJ1-2	TRBD1	TGTGCCAGCAGTCCGACAGGGATTCCTAACTATGGCTACACCTTC	CASSPTGIPNYGYTF
few	TRBV20-1	TRBJ2-5	.	TGCAGTGCCGCTAAAATAGCGGAGTACTTC	CSAAKIAEYF
few	TRBV20-1	TRBJ1-2	.	TGCAGTGCTAGAGTGGGTGGGGAAAACGCCCCCCCCGGCTACACCTTC	CSARVGGENAPPGYTF
.	TRBV30	TRBJ2-2	TRBD2	TGTGCCTGGAGTAAACTAGCGGCAAGCACCGGGGAGCTGTTTTTT	CAWSKLAASTGELFF
.	TRBV29-1	TRBJ2-1	TRBD1	TGCAGCGCCAAAACAGGGGTCTCCTACAATGAGCAGTTCTTC	CSAKTGVSYNEQFF
.	TRBV14	TRBJ2-7	TRBD1	TGTGCCAGCAGCGTCGGGACAGGGTGGGACTACGAGCAGTACTTC	CASSVGTGWDYEQYF
many	TRBV5-1	TRBJ2-1	TRBD2	TGCGCCAGCCTACCGGGACTAGCCGGTTGGAGGAACAATGAGCAGTTCTTC	CASLPGLAGWRNNEQFF
.	TRBV4-1	TRBJ2-1	.	TGCGCCAGCAGCCAAGGTCCCTACTTGCGATTCTTC	CASSQGPYLRFF
.	TRBV29-1	TRBJ2-1	TRBD2	TGCAGCGCTGTGGTAGGACTAGCGACCTACAATGAGCAGTTCTTC	CSAVVGLATYNEQFF
few	TRBV29-1	TRBJ2-1	.	TGCAGCGTCGCCGGGGCCGCTTACAACAATGAGCAGTTCTTC	CSVAGAAYNNEQFF
.	TRBV7-9	TRBJ2-7	TRBD2	TGTGCCAGCAGCGCCCAACTAGCGGGAGTAAACGAGCAGTACTTC	CASSAQLAGVNEQYF
.	TRBV9	TRBJ1-2	.	TGTGCCAGCAGTTCTCTTCTTCTCTGGGGGGCCTATGGCTACACCTTC	CASSSLLLWGAYGYTF
.	TRBV20-1	TRBJ2-3	.	TGCAGTGCTAGAGGAGCGTACTGGGCACGGCGCACAGATACGCAGTATTTT	CSARGAYWARRTDTQYF
many	TRBV7-6	TRBJ2-1	.	TGTGCCAGCAGCTTAATGGGGTCCTCCTACAATGAGCAGTTCTTC	CASSLMGSSYNEQFF
.	TRBV20-1	TRBJ2-7	TRBD2	TGCAGTGCCCCAGTGAGGGAGGGCGCTCGGTACGAGCAGTACTTC	CSAPVREGARYEQYF
.	TRBV28	TRBJ1-5	TRBD1	TGTGCCAGCAGGTCGGACAGGGTTCAGCCCCAGCATTTT	CASRSDRVQPQHF
few	TRBV9	TRBJ2-7	.	TGTGCCAGCAGCGTAGATGGGCTAGAAGCCTACGAGCAGTACTTC	CASSVDGLEAYEQYF
.	TRBV3-1	TRBJ2-2	.	TGTGCCAGCAGCCAAGTCTGGCGGGACACCGGGGAGCTGTTTTTT	CASSQVWRDTGELFF
many	TRBV5-1	TRBJ2-1	TRBD1	TGCGCCAGCAGCATAGGGACAGGGTACAATGAGCAGTTCTTC	CASSIGTGYNEQFF
many	TRBV10-3	TRBJ2-7	.	TGTGCCATCAGTGATCAGGGGTGGGGTAGCGAGCAGTACTTC	CAISDQGWGSEQYF
.	TRBV5-1	TRBJ2-7	TRBD2	TGCGCCAGCAGCTTGTCTAGCGGGGGAGGCGAGCAGTACTTC	CASSLSSGGGEQYF
.	TRBV7-9	TRBJ2-7	.	TGTGCCAGCAGCCCCCGGGACATCTCCCGAGAGCAGTACTTC	CASSPRDISREQYF
.	TRBV7-6	TRBJ2-4	TRBD2	TGTGCCAGCAGCGCCGATGGGATCTCCTACGGGGGGGGCAAAAACATTCAGTACTTC	CASSADGISYGGGKNIQYF
.	TRBV9	TRBJ2-7	.	TGTGCCAGCAGCGTAGGCCAGGCGATCTCCTACGAGCAGTACTTC	CASSVGQAISYEQYF
many	TRBV7-7	TRBJ2-7	.	TGTGCCAGCAGCCTCGGACGGAGTCCGTACTACGAGCAGTACTTC	CASSLGRSPYYEQYF
.	TRBV20-1	TRBJ1-5	TRBD1	TGCAGTGCTGCTTGGACAGGGAACAATCAGCCCCAGCATTTT	CSAAWTGNNQPQHF
.	TRBV5-1	TRBJ2-3	TRBD1	TGCGCCAGCAGCTTTAGAGGACAGGGCCATGGCACCATCCGCACAGATACGCAGTATTTT	CASSFRGQGHGTIRTDTQYF
few	TRBV29-1	TRBJ2-7	.	TGCAGCGTTGGTGGGGGGATCTACGAGCAGTACTTC	CSVGGGIYEQYF
few	TRBV25-1	TRBJ1-1	.	TGTGCCAGCGGAGAGGGCGAAGCTTTCTTT	CASGEGEAFF
.	TRBV6-2/TRBV6-3	TRBJ2-1	.	TGTGCCAGCAGTTATGTAGGGAGCTCCTACAATGAGCAGTTCTTC	CASSYVGSSYNEQFF
.	TRBV29-1	TRBJ2-7	.	TGCAGCGTGGGGGTGTGGCAGGGCGGCGAGCAGTACTTC	CSVGVWQGGEQYF